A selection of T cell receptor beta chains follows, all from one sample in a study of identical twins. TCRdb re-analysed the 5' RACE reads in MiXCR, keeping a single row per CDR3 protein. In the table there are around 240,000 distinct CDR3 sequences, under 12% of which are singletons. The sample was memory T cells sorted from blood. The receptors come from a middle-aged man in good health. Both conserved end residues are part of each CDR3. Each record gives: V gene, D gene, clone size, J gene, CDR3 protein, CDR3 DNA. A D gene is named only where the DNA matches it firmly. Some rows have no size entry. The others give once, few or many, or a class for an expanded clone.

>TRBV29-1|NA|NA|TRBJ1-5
CSVGGTDVNQPQHF
TGCAGCGTTGGTGGGACGGATGTCAATCAGCCCCAGCATTTT
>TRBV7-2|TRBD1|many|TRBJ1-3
CASSSPIRGRFGNTIYF
TGTGCCAGCAGCTCCCCTATTAGGGGGCGTTTTGGAAACACCATATATTTT
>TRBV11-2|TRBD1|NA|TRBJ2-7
CASGQGIYEQYF
TGTGCCAGCGGACAGGGAATCTACGAGCAGTACTTC
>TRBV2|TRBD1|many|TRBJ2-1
CASSVFEGAGNEQFF
TGTGCCAGCAGTGTTTTTGAGGGGGCCGGGAATGAGCAGTTCTTC
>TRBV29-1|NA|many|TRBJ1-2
CSVDAGEVGGYTF
TGCAGCGTTGATGCAGGGGAAGTGGGTGGCTACACCTTC
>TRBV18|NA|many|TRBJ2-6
CASSPLSDSGANVLTF
TGTGCCAGCTCACCTCTCAGTGATTCTGGGGCCAACGTCCTGACTTTC
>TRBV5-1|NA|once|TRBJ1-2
CASSPGLGDPNYGYTF
TGCGCCAGCAGCCCAGGGTTGGGTGACCCCAACTATGGCTACACCTTC
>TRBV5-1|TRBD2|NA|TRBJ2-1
CASSSPERGDYNEQFF
TGCGCCAGCAGCTCCCCAGAGCGGGGGGACTACAATGAGCAGTTCTTC
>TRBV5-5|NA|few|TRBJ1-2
CASSLADVYGYTF
TGTGCCAGCAGCTTGGCGGATGTCTATGGCTACACCTTC
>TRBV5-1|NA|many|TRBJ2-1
CASSLEGLNNEQFF
TGCGCCAGCAGCTTGGAAGGACTTAACAATGAGCAGTTCTTC
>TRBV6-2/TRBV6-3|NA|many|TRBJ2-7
CASRMDSLAYEQYF
TGTGCCAGCAGAATGGACAGTCTTGCCTACGAGCAGTACTTC
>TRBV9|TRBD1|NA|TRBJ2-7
CASSVGGQPMSYEQYF
TGTGCCAGCAGCGTAGGGGGACAGCCTATGTCCTACGAGCAGTACTTC
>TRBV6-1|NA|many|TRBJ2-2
CASSLTAAGLDGELFF
TGTGCCAGCAGTCTGACAGCGGCGGGGCTAGACGGGGAGCTGTTTTTT
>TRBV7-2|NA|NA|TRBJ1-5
CASSPLDGLNQPQHF
TGTGCCAGCAGCCCACTGGACGGTCTCAATCAGCCCCAGCATTTT
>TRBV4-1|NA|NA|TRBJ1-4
CASSQGTANQANEKLFF
TGCGCCAGCAGCCAGGGGACGGCCAATCAAGCTAATGAAAAACTGTTTTTT
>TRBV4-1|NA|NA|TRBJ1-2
CASSQGSGANYGYTF
TGCGCCAGCAGCCAAGGTTCAGGGGCTAACTATGGCTACACCTTC
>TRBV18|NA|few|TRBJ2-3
CASSAPVFRGTRRDTQYF
TGTGCCAGCTCAGCACCGGTTTTTCGGGGGACGAGGAGAGATACGCAGTATTTT
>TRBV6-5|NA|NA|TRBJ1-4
CASSLSHTLGEKLFF
TGTGCCAGCAGTTTGTCACACACCCTCGGTGAAAAACTGTTTTTT
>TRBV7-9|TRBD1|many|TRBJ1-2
CASSLGQGPLYGYTF
TGTGCCAGCAGCCTTGGACAGGGGCCCCTCTATGGCTACACCTTC
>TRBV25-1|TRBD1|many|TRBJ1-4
CATGQGTATNEKLFF
TGTGCCACCGGACAGGGGACCGCAACTAATGAAAAACTGTTTTTT
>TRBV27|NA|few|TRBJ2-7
CASSLKATYEQYF
TGTGCCAGCAGTTTAAAGGCGACCTACGAGCAGTACTTC
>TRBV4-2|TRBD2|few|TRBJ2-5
CASSHNNAGGPLGETQYF
TGTGCCAGCAGCCATAACAACGCGGGAGGGCCGCTTGGCGAGACCCAGTACTTC
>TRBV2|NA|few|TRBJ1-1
CASSKVQGQNTEAFF
TGTGCCAGCAGTAAAGTACAGGGCCAAAACACTGAAGCTTTCTTT
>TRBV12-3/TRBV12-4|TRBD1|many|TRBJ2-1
CASSMRDRGYNEQFF
TGTGCCAGCAGTATGAGGGACAGGGGGTACAATGAGCAGTTCTTC
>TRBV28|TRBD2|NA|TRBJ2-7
CASRTGTSGYEQYF
TGTGCCAGCAGGACCGGGACTAGCGGGTACGAGCAGTACTTC
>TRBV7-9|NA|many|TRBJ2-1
CASSELNNEQFF
TGTGCCAGCAGCGAATTGAACAATGAGCAGTTCTTC
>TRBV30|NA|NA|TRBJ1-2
CAWSVGFQVYGYTF
TGTGCCTGGAGTGTAGGATTCCAGGTCTATGGCTACACCTTC
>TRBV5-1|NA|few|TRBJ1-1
CASSLEGSNTEAFF
TGCGCCAGCAGCTTGGAGGGGTCCAACACTGAAGCTTTCTTT
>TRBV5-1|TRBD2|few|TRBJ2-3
CASSLSAKAGVGTDTQYF
TGCGCCAGCAGCTTGTCAGCAAAGGCGGGAGTTGGCACAGATACGCAGTATTTT
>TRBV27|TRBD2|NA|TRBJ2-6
CASSHIAGVTSGANVLIF
TGTGCCAGCAGTCACATAGCGGGGGTGACCTCTGGGGCCAACGTCCTGATTTTC
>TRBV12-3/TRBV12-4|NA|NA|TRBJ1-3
CASSLATAYFSGNTIYF
TGTGCCAGCAGTTTGGCGACGGCCTATTTCTCTGGAAACACCATATATTTT
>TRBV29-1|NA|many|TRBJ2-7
CSAARDANYEQYF
TGCAGCGCAGCCCGGGACGCGAACTACGAGCAGTACTTC
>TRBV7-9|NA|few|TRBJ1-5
CASSLGDTSNQPQHF
TGTGCCAGCAGCTTAGGGGACACTAGCAATCAGCCCCAGCATTTT
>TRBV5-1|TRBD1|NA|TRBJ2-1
CASTTAQGNGNEQFF
TGCGCCAGCACCACGGCACAGGGGAACGGCAATGAGCAGTTCTTC
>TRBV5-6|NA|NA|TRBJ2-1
CASSSDVGVGQFF
TGTGCCAGCAGCTCAGATGTGGGGGTCGGGCAGTTCTTC
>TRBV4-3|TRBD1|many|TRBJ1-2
CASSQETGDRGYTF
TGCGCCAGCAGCCAGGAGACAGGGGATCGTGGCTACACCTTC
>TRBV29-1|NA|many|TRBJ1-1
CSVGGTLEAFF
TGCAGCGTTGGGGGGACCCTCGAAGCTTTCTTT
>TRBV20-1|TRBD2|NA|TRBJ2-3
CSARGDPARTDTQYF
TGCAGTGCCCGGGGGGACCCGGCCCGCACAGATACGCAGTATTTT
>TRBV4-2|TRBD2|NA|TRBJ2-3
CASSQLLAEYTDTQYF
TGTGCCAGCAGCCAACTCCTAGCGGAATACACAGATACGCAGTATTTT
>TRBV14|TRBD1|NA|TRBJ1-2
CASSPRTGGAASF
TGTGCCAGCAGCCCCCGGACAGGGGGCGCCGCGAGCTTC